This TCR beta chain was found in a study of blood T cell repertoires in COVID-19. Looking at the study overall: Some COVID-19 samples were acute and others convalescent; all came from the United States, Italy and Spain.

Germline CDR1 is SGHVS and CDR2 is FQNEAQ. The CDR3 has 19 residues. The V gene end was trimmed by 0 bases and the J gene end by 0 bases; junction bases not matched to a gene: 6. The table came from immunoSEQ multiplex PCR; TCRdb's copy has only in-frame clones and leaves some out. The sample consists of about 280,000 clones, around 85% of them appearing once. The sample consisted of PBMCs or T cells enriched from blood (not recorded which). The chain joins TRBV7-8 to TRBJ2-1; 12 bases are a match to TRBD2. The sequence was obtained from a woman in her forties or fifties who had recovered from COVID-19. The CDR3 nucleotides are TGTGCCAGCAGCTTAGCGAGACTAGCGGGGGCCTCCTCCTACAATGAGCAGTTCTTC. Amino acid sequence: CASSLARLAGASSYNEQFF.